The clone carrying this T cell receptor (beta chain) appeared a few times. The antigen is undetermined. A multiplex PCR was run with 60 Vbeta primers and 13 Jbeta primers. Assay: immunoSEQ multiplex PCR; the TCRdb copy retains only in-frame clones and omits some. This table holds some 140,000 clones, 70% to 80% found once. Per germline, CDR1 SGHTA and CDR2 FQGNSA. With 5 bases removed from V and 0 bases from J, the gap between germline ends came to 10 bases. This CDR3 spans 14 amino acids. This sample stems from a study of cytomegalovirus exposure and HLA in healthy donors. Overall study results and limits: Based on reports, TCR beta sequences accurately predicted HLA-A and HLA-B alleles for most subjects. TCR association rates varied by HLA locus in a later analysis, with DRB1 highest and HLA-C lowest. Analyzed later, most CMV-associated TCR beta chains appeared HLA-restricted. Excluded were some V segments that proved indistinguishable, including TRBV6-2 and TRBV6-3.

J is TRBJ1-1 and V is TRBV7-2, with a possible D match to TRBD1 (6 bases). Sequencing input: PBMCs. This sequence was found in a man aged 25-45 years in good health and CMV-seronegative. The CDR3 region has the DNA TGTGCCAGCAGCCCCGGGACACTGAACACTGAAGCTTTCTTT. Amino acids: CASSPGTLNTEAFF.